What follows are 12 T cell receptor beta chains derived from one specimen sequenced in a study of cytotoxic CD8 clonotypes in ibrutinib-treated CLL. Here immunoSEQ multiplex PCR was the method, and the copy in TCRdb shows in-frame clones only, minus some. This sample has 330,000 or so clones; 60% to 80% occur once, and the top ten carry 6.3%. The specimen was PBMCs, collected after 36 months of ibrutinib treatment. The receptors derive from a human donor with chronic lymphocytic leukemia.

The chain recombines TRBV15 with TRBJ2-7, with D possibly matching TRBD2 (6 bases). The V gene's germline CDR1 is LNHNV and CDR2 YYDKDF (reference sequence). The V gene lost 5 bases and the J gene lost 2 bases, with 13 bases spanning the gap. This CDR3 is built from 14 residues. In nucleotides, the CDR3 is TGTGCCACCAGCGACGAGGCGGGGCCCTACGAGCAGTACTTC. This sequence encodes CATSDEAGPYEQYF.

The genes are TRBV18 and TRBJ2-2; D unresolved. This CDR3 has 12 amino acids. V lost 3 bases, J lost 5 bases, and 4 bases lay in between. CDR1 and CDR2 from the germline V gene are KGHSH and LQKENI. Here the CDR3 DNA reads TGTGCCAGCTCACCGGTAACCGGGGAGCTGTTTTTT. This translates into CASSPVTGELFF.

The rearrangement uses TRBV4-3 and TRBJ2-3; no clear D. Germline V gene data show CDR1 as LGHNA and CDR2 as YSLEER. V was clipped by 0 bases and J by 2 bases, with 12 bases between them. The CDR3 has 16 residues. In DNA form, the CDR3 reads TGCGCCAGCAGCCAAGATCTTACTGATTTCACAGATACGCAGTATTTT. As protein: CASSQDLTDFTDTQYF.

A note on this clone: The junction and the germline gene differ at one end; a read error may be behind it. The chain has TRBV7-2 and TRBJ1-2; D remains unclear. This CDR3 comprises 11 residues. The germline V gene encodes CDR1 SGHTA and CDR2 FQGNSA. The CDR3 loop reads CASSPVGVLHF. The CDR3 nucleotides are TGTGCCAGCAGCCCCGTAGGAGTATTGCACTTC.

This chain connects TRBV7-8 to TRBJ1-2, with D unresolved. Germline values: CDR1 SGHVS, CDR2 FQNEAQ. Trimming stripped 7 bases from V and 6 bases from J, with 9 bases between. The CDR3 sequence is 11 residues long. The CDR3 sequence: CASTARDGYTF. DNA of the CDR3: TGTGCCAGCACTGCGAGAGATGGCTACACCTTC.

V and J are TRBV6-5 and TRBJ2-7; the match to TRBD1 covers 8 bases. This CDR3 spans 14 amino acids. V trimming: 4 bases; J trimming: 4 bases; junction bases outside the gene matches: 6. Germline V gene data show CDR1 as MNHEY and CDR2 as SVGAGI. The CDR3 bases are TGTGCCAGCAGTTCGGGGGACAGGTATTACGAGCAGTACTTC. Protein product: CASSSGDRYYEQYF.

The chain is built from TRBV11-2 and TRBJ2-3; tentatively, D is TRBD1 (6 bases). V was cut by 5 bases and J by 6 bases, with 12 bases left in between. This CDR3 contains 13 residues. Germline V gives CDR1 SGHAT, CDR2 FQNNGV. The CDR3 DNA reads TGTGCCAGCAGCCCCACAGGGCCGGATACGCAGTATTTT. It translates to CASSPTGPDTQYF. Drawing the rest from reference TRBV11-2 and TRBJ2-3, the complete variable domain is EAGVAQSPRYKIIEKRQSVAFWCNPISGHATLYWYQQILGQGPKLLIQFQNNGVVDDSQLPKDRFSAERLKGVDSTLKIQPAKLEDSAVYLCASSPTGPDTQYFGPGTRLTVL.

The chain recombines TRBV7-2 with TRBJ2-7, with 9 positions matching TRBD1. Germline CDR1 is SGHTA and CDR2 is FQGNSA. V lost 5 bases to trimming and J lost 4 bases; unmatched junction nucleotides: 3. The length of the CDR3 is 13 residues. The DNA of the CDR3 is TGTGCCAGCAGCCCTGGGACAGGGTACGAGCAGTACTTC. Its protein product is CASSPGTGYEQYF.

This rearrangement joins TRBV19 to TRBJ2-7, with TRBD1 matching over 8 bases. With 3 bases clipped from V and 4 bases from J, the junction kept 8 bases outside the gene matches. Germline CDR1 reads LNHDA; CDR2 reads SQIVND (reference sequence). The CDR3 is 15 residues long. CDR3 DNA sequence: TGTGCCAGTAGTATTGGTACAGGGGGATTGTACGAGCAGTACTTC. Translation gives CASSIGTGGLYEQYF.

V gene TRBV5-1 combines with J gene TRBJ2-1; possible D gene TRBD2, 5 bases. This CDR3 spans 15 amino acids. Germline V gives CDR1 SGHRS, CDR2 YFSETQ. The ends were cut back, 1 base at V and 4 bases at J, with 12 bases in the middle. CDR3 DNA sequence: TGCGCCAGCAGCTTGAAGGTCCGGACTTACAATGAGCAGTTCTTC. Protein sequence: CASSLKVRTYNEQFF.

The gene calls are TRBV4-1 and TRBJ1-5; 8 positions match TRBD1. With 3 bases clipped from V and 0 bases from J, the junction kept 7 bases outside the gene matches. CDR1 and CDR2 (germline): MGHRA, YSYEKL. The CDR3 contains 17 residues. DNA for the CDR3: TGCGCCAGCAGCCACCCCGGACAGGGATTTAGCAATCAGCCCCAGCATTTT. Protein sequence: CASSHPGQGFSNQPQHF.

The genes are TRBV19 and TRBJ2-7; TRBD2 matches at 8 bases. Trimming cost V 3 bases and J 2 bases; bases outside gene matches: 6. The CDR3 runs to 15 residues. Germline CDR1 reads LNHDA; CDR2 reads SQIVND (reference sequence). The CDR3 DNA follows: TGTGCCAGTAGTATTTCAGTAGCGGGGACCTACGAGCAGTACTTC. Protein: CASSISVAGTYEQYF.